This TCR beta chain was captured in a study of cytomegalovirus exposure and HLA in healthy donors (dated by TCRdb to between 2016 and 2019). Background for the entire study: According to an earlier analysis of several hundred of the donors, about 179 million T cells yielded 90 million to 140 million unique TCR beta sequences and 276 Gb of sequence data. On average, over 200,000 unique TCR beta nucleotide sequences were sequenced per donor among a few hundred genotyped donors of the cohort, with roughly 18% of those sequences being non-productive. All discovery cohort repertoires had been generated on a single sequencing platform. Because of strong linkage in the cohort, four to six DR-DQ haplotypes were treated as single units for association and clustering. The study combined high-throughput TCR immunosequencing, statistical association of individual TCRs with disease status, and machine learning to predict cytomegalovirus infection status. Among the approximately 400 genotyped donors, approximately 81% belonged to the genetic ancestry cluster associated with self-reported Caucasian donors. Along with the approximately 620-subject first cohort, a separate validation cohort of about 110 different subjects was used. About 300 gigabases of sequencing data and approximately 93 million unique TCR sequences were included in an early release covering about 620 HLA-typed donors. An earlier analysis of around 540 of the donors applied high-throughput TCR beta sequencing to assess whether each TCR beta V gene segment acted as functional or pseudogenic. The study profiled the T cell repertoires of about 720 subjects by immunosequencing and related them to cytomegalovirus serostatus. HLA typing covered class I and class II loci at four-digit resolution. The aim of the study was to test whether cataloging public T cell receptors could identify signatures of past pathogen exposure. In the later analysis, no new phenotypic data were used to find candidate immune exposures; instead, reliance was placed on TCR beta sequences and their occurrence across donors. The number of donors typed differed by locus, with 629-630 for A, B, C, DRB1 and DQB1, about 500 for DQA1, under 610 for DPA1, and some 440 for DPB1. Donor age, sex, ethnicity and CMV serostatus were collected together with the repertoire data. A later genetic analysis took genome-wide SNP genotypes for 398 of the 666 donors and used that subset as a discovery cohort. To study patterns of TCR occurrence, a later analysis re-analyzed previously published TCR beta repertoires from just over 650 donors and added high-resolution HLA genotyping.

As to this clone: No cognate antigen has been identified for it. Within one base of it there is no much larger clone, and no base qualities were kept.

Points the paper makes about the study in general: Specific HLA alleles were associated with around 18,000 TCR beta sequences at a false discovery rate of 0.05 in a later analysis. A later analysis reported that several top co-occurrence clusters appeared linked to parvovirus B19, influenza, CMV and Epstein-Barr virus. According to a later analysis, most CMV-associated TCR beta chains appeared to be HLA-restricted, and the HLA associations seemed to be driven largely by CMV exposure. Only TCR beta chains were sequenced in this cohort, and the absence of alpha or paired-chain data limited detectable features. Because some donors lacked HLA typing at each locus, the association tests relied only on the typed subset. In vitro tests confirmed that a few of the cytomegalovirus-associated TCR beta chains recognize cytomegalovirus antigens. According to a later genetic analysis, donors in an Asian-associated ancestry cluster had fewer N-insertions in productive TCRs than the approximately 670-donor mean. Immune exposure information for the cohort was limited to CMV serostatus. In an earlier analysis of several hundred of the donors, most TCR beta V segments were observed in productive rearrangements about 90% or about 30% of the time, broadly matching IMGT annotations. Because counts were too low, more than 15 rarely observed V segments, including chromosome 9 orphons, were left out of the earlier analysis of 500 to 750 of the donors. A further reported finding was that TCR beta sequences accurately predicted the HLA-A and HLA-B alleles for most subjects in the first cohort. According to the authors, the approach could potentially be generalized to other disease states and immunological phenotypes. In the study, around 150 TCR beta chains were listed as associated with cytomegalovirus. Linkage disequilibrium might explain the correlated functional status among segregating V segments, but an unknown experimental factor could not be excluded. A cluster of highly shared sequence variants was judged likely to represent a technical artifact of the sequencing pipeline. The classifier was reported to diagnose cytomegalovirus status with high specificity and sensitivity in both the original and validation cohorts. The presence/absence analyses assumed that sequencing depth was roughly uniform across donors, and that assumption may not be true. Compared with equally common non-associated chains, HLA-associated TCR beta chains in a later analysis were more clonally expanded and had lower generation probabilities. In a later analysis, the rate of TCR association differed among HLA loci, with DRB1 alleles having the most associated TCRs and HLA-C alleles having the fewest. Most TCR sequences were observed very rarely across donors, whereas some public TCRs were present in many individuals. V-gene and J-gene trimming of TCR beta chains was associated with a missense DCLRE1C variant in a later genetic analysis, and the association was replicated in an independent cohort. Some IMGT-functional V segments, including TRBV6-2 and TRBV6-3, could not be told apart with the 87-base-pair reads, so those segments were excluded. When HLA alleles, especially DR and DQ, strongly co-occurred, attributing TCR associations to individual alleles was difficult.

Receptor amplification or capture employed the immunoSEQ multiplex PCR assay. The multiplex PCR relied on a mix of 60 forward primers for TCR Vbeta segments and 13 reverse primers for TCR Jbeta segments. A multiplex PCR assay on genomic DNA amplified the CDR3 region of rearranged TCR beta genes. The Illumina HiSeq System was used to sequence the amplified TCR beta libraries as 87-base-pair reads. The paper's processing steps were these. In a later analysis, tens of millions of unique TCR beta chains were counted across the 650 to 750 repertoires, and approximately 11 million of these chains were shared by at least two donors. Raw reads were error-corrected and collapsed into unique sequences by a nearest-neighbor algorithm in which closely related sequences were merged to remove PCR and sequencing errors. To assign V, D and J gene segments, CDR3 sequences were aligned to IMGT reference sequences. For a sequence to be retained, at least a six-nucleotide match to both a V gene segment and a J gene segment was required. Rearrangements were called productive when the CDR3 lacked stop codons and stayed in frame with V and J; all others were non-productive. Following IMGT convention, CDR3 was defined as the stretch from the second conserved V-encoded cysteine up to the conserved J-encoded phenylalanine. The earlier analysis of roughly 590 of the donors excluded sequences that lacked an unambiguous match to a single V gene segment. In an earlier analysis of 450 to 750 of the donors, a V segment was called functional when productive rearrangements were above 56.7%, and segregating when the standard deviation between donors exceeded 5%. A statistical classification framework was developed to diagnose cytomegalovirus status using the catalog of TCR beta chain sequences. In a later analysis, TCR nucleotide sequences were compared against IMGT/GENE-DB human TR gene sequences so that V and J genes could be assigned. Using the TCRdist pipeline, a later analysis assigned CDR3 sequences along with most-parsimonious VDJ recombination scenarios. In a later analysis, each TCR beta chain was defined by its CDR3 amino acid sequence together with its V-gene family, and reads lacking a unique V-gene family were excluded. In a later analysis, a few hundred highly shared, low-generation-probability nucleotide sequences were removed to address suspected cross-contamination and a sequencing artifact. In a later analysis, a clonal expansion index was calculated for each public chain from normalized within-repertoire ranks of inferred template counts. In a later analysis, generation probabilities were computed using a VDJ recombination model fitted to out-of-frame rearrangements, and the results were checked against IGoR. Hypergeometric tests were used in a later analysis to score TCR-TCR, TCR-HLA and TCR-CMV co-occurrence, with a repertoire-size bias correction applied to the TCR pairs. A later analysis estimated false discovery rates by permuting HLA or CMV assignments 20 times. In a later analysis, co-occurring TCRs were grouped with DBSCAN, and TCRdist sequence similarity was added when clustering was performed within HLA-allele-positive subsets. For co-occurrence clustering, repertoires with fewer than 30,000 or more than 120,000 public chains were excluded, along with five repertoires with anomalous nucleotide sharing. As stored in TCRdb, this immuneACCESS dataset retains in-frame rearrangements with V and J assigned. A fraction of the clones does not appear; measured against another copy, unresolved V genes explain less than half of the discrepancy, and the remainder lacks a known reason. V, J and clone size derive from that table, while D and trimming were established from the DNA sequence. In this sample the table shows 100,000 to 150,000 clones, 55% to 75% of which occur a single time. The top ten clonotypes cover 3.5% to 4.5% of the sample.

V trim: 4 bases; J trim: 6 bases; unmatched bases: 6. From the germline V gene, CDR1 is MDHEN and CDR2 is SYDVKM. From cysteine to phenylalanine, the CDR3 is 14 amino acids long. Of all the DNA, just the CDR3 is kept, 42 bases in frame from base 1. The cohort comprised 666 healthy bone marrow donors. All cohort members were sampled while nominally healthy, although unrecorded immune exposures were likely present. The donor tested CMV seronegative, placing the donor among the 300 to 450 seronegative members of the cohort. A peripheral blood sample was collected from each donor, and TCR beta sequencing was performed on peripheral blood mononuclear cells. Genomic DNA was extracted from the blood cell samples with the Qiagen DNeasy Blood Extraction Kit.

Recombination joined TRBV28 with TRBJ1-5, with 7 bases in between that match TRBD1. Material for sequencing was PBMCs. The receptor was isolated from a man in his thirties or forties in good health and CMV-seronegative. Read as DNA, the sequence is TGTGCCAGCAGTTACAGGGGCTTCGTTCAGCCCCAGCATTTT. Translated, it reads CASSYRGFVQPQHF.